This passage covers 2 T cell receptor beta chains from one sample sequenced in a study of technical replicates of blood from a few donors. The assay was immunoSEQ multiplex PCR, and TCRdb's table has in-frame clones only and misses some. Found here are about 60,000 clones, around 86% of them singletons; the top ten hold over 4%. Sequencing input: PBMCs. These receptors all come from a human donor in good health. Some clones in this sample may be carry-over from other donors' samples.

This rearrangement joins TRBV4-2 to TRBJ1-2; D gene uncertain. CDR1 is LGHNA, CDR2 YNFKEQ, per germline. V was cut by 3 bases and J by 4 bases, with 12 bases left in between. The CDR3 sequence is 14 residues long. The CDR3 DNA reads TGTGCCAGCAGCCAGAGACGGGGTTCCTATGGCTACACCTTC. Amino acid sequence: CASSQRRGSYGYTF.

Here the CDR3 DNA reads TGTGCTAGTGGCCCCACTGGACAAATAAGGAACGAGCAGTACTTC. This encodes CASGPTGQIRNEQYF. V gene TRBV12-5 combines with J gene TRBJ2-7; the D gene is possibly TRBD1 (5 bases). The CDR3 has 15 residues. V lost 6 bases, J lost 5 bases, and 20 bases lay in between. CDR1 and CDR2 from the germline V gene are LGHNT and FRNRAP.